The TCR beta chain described here comes from a study of identical twins. There are a few counts of this clonotype. Per the germline V gene, CDR1 is SNHLY and CDR2 is FYNNEI. Germline trimming cut 2 bases from V and 3 bases from J; bases unmatched to any gene: 4. CDR3 length: 16 amino acids. TCRdb itself ran the 5' RACE reads through MiXCR, one entry per CDR3 protein. This sample carries 550,000 to 700,000 distinct CDR3 sequences, 9% to 10% of them seen once, and the ten largest clones take under 3.5%. The data were also submitted as part of a second study, on yellow fever vaccine responses in identical twins.

The TCR was taken from a woman aged 18 to 35 in good health. The genes are TRBV2 and TRBJ2-1; 10 positions agree with TRBD2. The sample was PBMCs. Here the CDR3 reads CASSETSGNLYNEQFF. CDR3 DNA sequence: TGTGCCAGCAGTGAAACTAGCGGGAATCTCTACAATGAGCAGTTCTTC.